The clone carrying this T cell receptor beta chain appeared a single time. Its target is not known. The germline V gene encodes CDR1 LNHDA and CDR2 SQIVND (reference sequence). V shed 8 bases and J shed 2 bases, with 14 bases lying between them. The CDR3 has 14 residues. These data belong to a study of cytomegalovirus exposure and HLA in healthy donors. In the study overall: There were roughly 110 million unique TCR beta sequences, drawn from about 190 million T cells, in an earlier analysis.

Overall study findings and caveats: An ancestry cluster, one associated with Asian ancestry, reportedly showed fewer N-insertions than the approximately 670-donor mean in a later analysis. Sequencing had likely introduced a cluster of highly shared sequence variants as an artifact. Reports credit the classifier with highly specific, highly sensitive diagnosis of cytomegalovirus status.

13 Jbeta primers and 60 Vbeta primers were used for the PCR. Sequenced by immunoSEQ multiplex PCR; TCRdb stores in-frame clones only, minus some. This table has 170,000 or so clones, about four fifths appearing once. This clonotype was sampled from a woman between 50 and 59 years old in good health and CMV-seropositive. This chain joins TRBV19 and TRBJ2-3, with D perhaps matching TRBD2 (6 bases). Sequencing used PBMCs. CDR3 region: CASGERANTDTQYF. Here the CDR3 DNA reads TGTGCCAGTGGGGAGCGGGCCAACACAGATACGCAGTATTTT.